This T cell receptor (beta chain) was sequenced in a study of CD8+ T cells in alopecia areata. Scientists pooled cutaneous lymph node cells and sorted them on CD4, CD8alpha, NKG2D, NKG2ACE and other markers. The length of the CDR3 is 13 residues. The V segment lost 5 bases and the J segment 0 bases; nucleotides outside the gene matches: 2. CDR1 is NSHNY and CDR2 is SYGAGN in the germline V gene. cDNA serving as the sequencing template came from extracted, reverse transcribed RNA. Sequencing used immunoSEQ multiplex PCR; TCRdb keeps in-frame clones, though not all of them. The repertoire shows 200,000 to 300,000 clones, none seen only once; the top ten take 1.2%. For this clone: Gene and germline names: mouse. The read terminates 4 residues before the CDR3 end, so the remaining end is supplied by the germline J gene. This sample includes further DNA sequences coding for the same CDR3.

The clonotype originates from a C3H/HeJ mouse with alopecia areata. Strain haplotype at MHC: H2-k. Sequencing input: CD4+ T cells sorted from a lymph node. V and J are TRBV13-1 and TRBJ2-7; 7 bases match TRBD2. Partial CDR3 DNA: TGTGCCAGCAGACCTGGGGGCTCCTAT. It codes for CASRPGGSY. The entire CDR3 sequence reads CASRPGGSYEQYF.